This TCR beta chain was sequenced during a study of cytomegalovirus exposure and HLA in healthy donors. Across the whole study: Findings of an earlier analysis included about 100 million unique TCR beta sequences from roughly 200 million T cells. Whole-study results and caveats: Later analysis demonstrated an association between a missense DCLRE1C variant and TCR beta V- and J-gene trimming. Per a later analysis, HLA-associated TCR beta chains showed more clonal expansion than other, equally common TCR beta chains. It was taken for granted in presence/absence analyses that sequencing depth across donors was roughly uniform.

Of note for this clone: Its antigen is unknown.

PCR used 60 Vbeta primers and 13 Jbeta primers. Method: immunoSEQ multiplex PCR; TCRdb's copy keeps in-frame clones and lacks some. The table lists 150,000 to 200,000 clones, 65% to 80% of them singletons, with around 1% in the top ten. Germline V lookup: CDR1 GTSNPN, CDR2 SVGIG (reference sequence). This CDR3 spans 13 amino acids. V was clipped by 2 bases and J by 7 bases, with 12 bases between them. The sample consisted of PBMCs. The chain employs TRBV30 and TRBJ2-1; D ambiguous. The clonotype originates from a woman aged 40 to 50 in good health and CMV-seronegative. The CDR3 loop is CAWSLGPTNEQFF. The CDR3 DNA reads TGTGCCTGGAGTCTTGGCCCGACTAATGAGCAGTTCTTC.